This T cell receptor (beta chain) is from a study of blood T cell repertoires in COVID-19. Study background: PBMCs, B-cell-depleted T cells, or T cells provided the cDNA or gDNA that made up the material.

V lost 3 bases and J lost 6, with 12 bases in between. The CDR3 runs to 15 residues. CDR1 is MNHEY and CDR2 is SMNVEV in the germline V gene (reference sequence). TCRdb's table, derived via immunoSEQ multiplex PCR, lists solely in-frame clones and lacks some. The repertoire holds around 150,000 clones, about 80% seen once, with under 9% in the top ten. The chain is built from TRBV27 and TRBJ1-6; D is uncertain. The source material was peripheral blood. The TCR comes from a woman aged 40-49 years with COVID-19, enrolled during active disease. This CDR3 is CASSFRGSVNSPLHF. The CDR3 DNA follows: TGTGCCAGCAGTTTTCGAGGTTCTGTTAATTCACCCCTCCACTTT.